A single sample gave rise to the 32 T cell receptor beta chains below, sequenced in a study of blood T cell repertoires in COVID-19. Measured with immunoSEQ multiplex PCR; TCRdb has only the in-frame clones, and not every one. The repertoire holds 180,000 or so clones, with around 89% as singletons. Sequenced material: peripheral blood. The receptors come from a woman younger than 45 with acute or convalescent COVID-19.

In this sample, this clone turned up a few times. The chain recombines TRBV28 with TRBJ1-2; possibly TRBD1 for D (6 bases). The CDR3 is made up of 13 amino acids. Looked up from germline, CDR1 is MDHEN and CDR2 is SYDVKM. With 7 bases removed from V and 4 bases from J, the gap between germline ends came to 13 bases. The CDR3 nucleotides are TGTGCCAGCATTTACAGGGCGGGCTATGGCTACACCTTC. This sequence encodes CASIYRAGYGYTF.

The J gene is TRBJ2-7, the V gene TRBV11-2, with 7 bases matching TRBD2. CDR3 size: 16 residues. Germline CDR1 SGHAT, CDR2 FQNNGV. After removal of 4 bases from V and 6 bases from J, the junction contained 15 bases not matched to a gene. DNA of the CDR3: TGTGCCAGCAGCTCGGCGGGAGATCGAAGGGCTTTCGAGCAGTACTTC. Protein sequence: CASSSAGDRRAFEQYF.

The gene calls are TRBV20-1 and TRBJ1-2; D possibly corresponds to TRBD1 (5 bases). The germline V gene has CDR1 DFQATT and CDR2 SNEGSKA (reference sequence). This CDR3 is built from 11 residues. Deletions cut 6 bases from V and 4 bases from J, with 9 bases between. The CDR3 sequence: CSAQDGYGYTF. The CDR3 nucleotides read TGCAGTGCACAGGACGGCTATGGCTACACCTTC.

The CDR3 DNA reads as TGTGCCAGCAGCTTAAGCACAGGGCGGAATGAGCAGTTCTTC. This sequence encodes CASSLSTGRNEQFF. The genes are TRBV7-2 and TRBJ2-1, with D perhaps TRBD1 (6 bases). This CDR3 is 14 amino acids long. Deletions cut 2 bases from V and 7 bases from J, with 12 bases between. Germline V CDR1 and CDR2: SGHTA, FQGNSA.

This rearrangement joins TRBV19 to TRBJ2-2; D may be TRBD1 (5 bases). Between the trimmed V and J ends, which lost 6 bases and 1 base, there was a span of 12 bases. Germline loops: CDR1 LNHDA, CDR2 SQIVND (reference sequence). The CDR3 runs 15 residues. CDR3 DNA: TGTGCCAGTAGCCCCGACAGACTGAACACCGGGGAGCTGTTTTTT. It is translated as CASSPDRLNTGELFF.

This sequence joins TRBV24-1 and TRBJ2-1; TRBD1 might be the D (6 bases). The germline gives CDR1 KGHDR, CDR2 SFDVKD. V was trimmed by 9 bases and J by 6 bases, leaving 14 bases between them. This CDR3 has 13 amino acids. The CDR3 DNA follows: TGTGCCACCGGATTACAGGGCAGCAATGAGCAGTTCTTC. Protein: CATGLQGSNEQFF.

The J gene is TRBJ1-1, the V gene TRBV6-1; D remains ambiguous. The germline V gene has CDR1 MNHNS and CDR2 SASEGT. The CDR3 contains 12 residues. Trimming stripped 2 bases from V and 6 bases from J, with 7 bases between. CDR3 nucleotide sequence: TGTGCCAGCAGTGAATACTTCGCTGAAGCTTTCTTT. Translation: CASSEYFAEAFF.

This chain's CDR3 is CASSPTTDRGYTF. In DNA, the CDR3 is TGTGCCAGCAGCCCTACGACAGATCGGGGCTACACCTTC. The rearrangement uses TRBV3-1 (or the pseudogene TRBV3-2) and TRBJ1-2, with D tentatively TRBD1 (5 bases). The V and J ends lost 4 bases and 8 bases respectively, with 14 bases between them. This CDR3 is built from 13 residues. Looked up from germline, CDR1 is LGHDT and CDR2 is YNNKEL (reference sequence).

V usage is TRBV5-6 and J usage is TRBJ1-3; tentative D call: TRBD1 (5 bases). V was shortened by 4 bases and J by 2 bases, with 16 bases between the two germline ends. Germline V CDR1 and CDR2: SGHDT, YYEEEE. The CDR3 spans 16 residues. As DNA, the CDR3 is TGTGCCAGCAGCACATTCGGCTGGGGGGCTGGAAACACCATATATTTT. Its protein product is CASSTFGWGAGNTIYF. Combining the CDR3 with reference TRBV5-6 and TRBJ1-3 gives the whole variable domain DAGVTQSPTHLIKTRGQQVTLRCSPKSGHDTVSWYQQALGQGPQFIFQYYEEEERQRGNFPDRFSGHQFPNYSSELNVNALLLGDSALYLCASSTFGWGAGNTIYFGEGSWLTVV.

The rearrangement links TRBV7-9 to TRBJ2-3; 7 bases line up with TRBD1. CDR1 and CDR2 (germline): SEHNR, FQNEAQ (reference sequence). This CDR3 comprises 14 residues. The J segment lost 4 bases and the V segment lost 2 bases, leaving 3 bases of the junction unmatched. The CDR3, as DNA: TGTGCCAGCAGCTTATTGCAGGGGGCAGATACGCAGTATTTT. Translated: CASSLLQGADTQYF.

The CDR3 DNA reads TGCAGCGTTGTCCCCATGACTGAAGCTTTCTTT. Translation gives CSVVPMTEAFF. The chain couples TRBV29-1 to TRBJ1-1; D is unclear. Germline assignment: CDR1 SQVTM and CDR2 ANQGSEA. This CDR3 has 11 amino acids. V shed 4 bases and J shed 5 bases, with 8 bases lying between them.

This clone has a single count. The J gene is TRBJ2-1, the V gene TRBV15, with 14 nucleotides matching TRBD2. Germline CDR1 reads LNHNV; CDR2 reads YYDKDF (reference sequence). The CDR3 length is 14 residues. V lost 3 bases to trimming and J lost 9 bases; unmatched junction nucleotides: 1. The DNA for the CDR3 is TGTGCCACCAGCAGGGGACTAGCGGGAGTTGAGCAGTTCTTC. Its translation: CATSRGLAGVEQFF.

The chain carries TRBV18 and TRBJ1-4; no clear D gene. The V end was cut by 4 bases, the J end by 7 bases, with 10 bases between. The CDR3 is 13 residues long. CDR1 is KGHSH, CDR2 LQKENI, per germline. The CDR3 DNA sequence: TGTGCCAGCTCACTCCACTCGGGTGAAAAACTGTTTTTT. This encodes CASSLHSGEKLFF.

This clone was detected a few times. This sequence joins TRBV28 and TRBJ2-3, with D tentatively TRBD1 (6 bases). The V end was cut by 2 bases, the J end by 4 bases, with 10 bases between. Germline CDR1 MDHEN, CDR2 SYDVKM. The CDR3 loop spans 14 amino acids. This CDR3 reads CASSLGGLADTQYF. DNA for the CDR3: TGTGCCAGCAGTTTAGGGGGCTTAGCAGATACGCAGTATTTT. Looking up the rest from reference TRBV28 and TRBJ2-3 gives the full variable domain: DVKVTQSSRYLVKRTGEKVFLECVQDMDHENMFWYRQDPGLGLRLIYFSYDVKMKEKGDIPEGYSVSREKKERFSLILESASTNQTSMYLCASSLGGLADTQYFGPGTRLTVL.

This rearrangement joins TRBV7-9 to TRBJ1-1; TRBD1 aligns across 7 bases. The length of the CDR3 is 17 residues. V lost 1 base and J lost 5; bases outside the gene matches: 13. The germline V gene encodes CDR1 SEHNR and CDR2 FQNEAQ (reference sequence). CDR3 amino acids: CASSLVGDRVTWTEAFF. The DNA for the CDR3 is TGTGCCAGCAGCTTAGTAGGAGACAGGGTGACTTGGACTGAAGCTTTCTTT.

The chain is built from TRBV4-2 and TRBJ1-1; TRBD1 is a possible D gene (6 bases). The CDR3 totals 14 residues. Per the germline V gene, CDR1 is LGHNA and CDR2 is YNFKEQ. Between the trimmed V and J ends, which lost 4 bases and 11 bases, there was a span of 20 bases. The CDR3 loop reads CASSPGALSRSAFF. As DNA, the CDR3 is TGTGCCAGCAGCCCAGGGGCCCTCTCGAGGTCGGCTTTCTTT.

CDR3 DNA sequence: TGCGCCAGCACTATGGGGACAGGACATGAAAAACTGTTTTTT. This encodes CASTMGTGHEKLFF. This chain links TRBV5-1 with TRBJ1-4, with 8 bases aligning to TRBD1. The junction had 7 bases not matched to a gene; V was cut back by 6 bases and J by 6 bases. Germline V gene data show CDR1 as SGHRS and CDR2 as YFSETQ. This CDR3 has 14 residues.

The chain employs TRBV2 and TRBJ2-3, with a tentative D call TRBD2 (5 bases). The CDR3 has 15 residues. V dropped 2 bases and J dropped 0 bases, with 9 bases sitting between them. The V gene's germline CDR1 is SNHLY and CDR2 FYNNEI. CDR3 loop: CASSELRASTDTQYF. Here the CDR3 DNA reads TGTGCCAGCAGTGAATTGAGGGCTAGCACAGATACGCAGTATTTT.

The gene calls are TRBV18 and TRBJ2-7, with unresolved D. The length of the CDR3 is 13 residues. CDR1 KGHSH and CDR2 LQKENI come from the germline V gene. Trimming left V 3 bases short and J 0 bases short, with 6 bases between. CDR3 loop: CASSPAVSYEQYF. The CDR3 coding sequence is TGTGCCAGCTCACCCGCAGTCTCCTACGAGCAGTACTTC.

This sequence joins TRBV12-3 or TRBV12-4 and TRBJ1-4, with D hard to call. The CDR3 runs 12 residues. Trimming left V 6 bases short and J 8 bases short, with 10 bases between. The CDR3 protein is CASSREVEKLFF. As DNA, the CDR3 is TGTGCCAGCAGCCGGGAAGTAGAAAAACTGTTTTTT.

J is TRBJ1-5 and V is TRBV6-4, with D hard to call. V lost 6 bases, J lost 9 bases, and 6 bases lay in between. CDR1 is MRHNA, CDR2 SNTAGT, per germline. The CDR3 runs 10 residues. CDR3 residues: CASSPRPQHF. The CDR3 nucleotides are TGTGCCAGCAGCCCCAGGCCCCAGCATTTT.

The rearrangement joins TRBV18 to TRBJ1-2; tentative D call: TRBD1 (5 bases). V lost 3 bases and J 8 bases, leaving 16 bases between the germline ends. Germline V gives CDR1 KGHSH, CDR2 LQKENI. The CDR3 totals 14 residues. CDR3 nucleotides: TGTGCCAGCTCACCGGATCAGGGACTCACGGGCTACACCTTC. It yields the protein CASSPDQGLTGYTF.

The J gene is TRBJ2-7, the V gene TRBV7-2; D uncertain. Trimming removed 2 bases at V and 0 bases at J, with 5 bases between. Germline V gene sequence: CDR1 SGHTA, CDR2 FQGNSA. This CDR3 region has 13 residues. CDR3 protein: CASSLYSSYEQYF. The CDR3 DNA reads TGTGCCAGCAGCTTATACAGCTCCTACGAGCAGTACTTC.

The chain recombines TRBV4-1 with TRBJ2-7, with TRBD1 identical over 7 bases. Germline V gene lookup returns CDR1 MGHRA and CDR2 YSYEKL. The CDR3 covers 14 residues. J lost 2 bases, V lost 1 base, and 2 bases had no gene match. Here the CDR3 DNA reads TGCGCCAGCAGCCAAGGACAGGGTACCTACGAGCAGTACTTC. It codes for CASSQGQGTYEQYF.

The count of this clone is one. The chain joins TRBV10-3 to TRBJ2-7; the D gene is possibly TRBD2 (6 bases). The germline CDR1 and CDR2 sequences are ENHRY and SYGVKD. The V end lost 6 bases, the J end lost 5 bases, and 8 bases lay between the germline ends. The CDR3 contains 11 residues. The CDR3 DNA follows: TGTGCCATCAGGGGGGGAAACGAGCAGTACTTC. Translation gives CAIRGGNEQYF.

This clone was recorded a few times. This sequence joins TRBV30 and TRBJ2-7, with TRBD1 matching over 7 bases. Trimming cost V 5 bases and J 6 bases; bases outside gene matches: 7. This CDR3 is built from 12 residues. Germline V gene lookup returns CDR1 GTSNPN and CDR2 SVGIG (reference sequence). The CDR3 region is CAWGPGTVEQYF. The CDR3 DNA follows: TGTGCCTGGGGCCCCGGGACAGTCGAGCAGTACTTC.

The chain joins TRBV19 to TRBJ2-7, with 8 bases identical to TRBD2. The trim removed 4 bases at V and 2 bases at J, leaving 7 bases unmatched. The CDR3 loop spans 15 amino acids. Germline CDR1 is LNHDA and CDR2 is SQIVND (reference sequence). CDR3 amino acids: CASSNPSGSTYEQYF. CDR3 bases: TGTGCCAGTAGTAACCCTAGCGGGTCAACCTACGAGCAGTACTTC.

This clone was seen a single time. This chain joins TRBV15 and TRBJ1-5; tentative D call: TRBD1 (5 bases). There are 16 residues in the CDR3. V was pared by 0 bases and J by 9 bases, with 18 bases between. Per germline, CDR1 LNHNV and CDR2 YYDKDF (reference sequence). This chain's CDR3 is CATSREKGTPGLPQHF. The CDR3 DNA is TGTGCCACCAGCAGAGAGAAAGGCACGCCAGGGCTGCCCCAGCATTTT.

In its sample, this clone was seen a few times. This sequence joins TRBV27 and TRBJ2-7; D may be TRBD1 (5 bases). The CDR3 spans 17 residues. V lost 5 bases and J lost 3, with 23 bases in between. The germline CDR1 and CDR2 sequences are MNHEY and SMNVEV (reference sequence). The CDR3 region is CASSTYLPGNPGYEQYF. CDR3 DNA: TGTGCCAGCAGTACCTACCTTCCAGGGAACCCTGGCTACGAGCAGTACTTC.

Concerning this clone itself: Other nucleotide sequences in the sample specify the same CDR3. The V call is TRBV5-1, the J call TRBJ2-2, with D unresolved. The CDR3 runs to 12 residues. The V gene's germline CDR1 is SGHRS and CDR2 YFSETQ. Deletions cut 2 bases from V and 6 bases from J, with 5 bases between. Here the CDR3 reads CASSLGAGELFF. CDR3 DNA sequence: TGCGCCAGCAGCTTAGGAGCCGGGGAGCTGTTTTTT.

The chain links TRBV5-1 to TRBJ2-2; D gene uncertain. The V end lost 4 bases, the J end lost 3 bases, and 7 bases lay between the germline ends. The CDR3 has 13 residues. Germline V gene lookup returns CDR1 SGHRS and CDR2 YFSETQ. The CDR3 loop reads CASSDTDTGELFF. The CDR3 DNA follows: TGCGCCAGCAGCGATACGGACACCGGGGAGCTGTTTTTT.

The chain joins TRBV5-4 to TRBJ1-5; 7 positions agree with TRBD1. Trimming took 2 bases from V and 2 from J; bases not matched to a gene: 4. CDR1 and CDR2 (germline): SGHNT, YYREEE (reference sequence). The CDR3 is 15 amino acids. The CDR3 DNA is TGTGCCAGCAGCTTAGGGGGCGATGGCAATCAGCCCCAGCATTTT. Translation: CASSLGGDGNQPQHF.